A selection of T cell receptor beta chains follows, all from one sample in a study of cytomegalovirus exposure and HLA in healthy donors. TCRdb's table, derived via immunoSEQ multiplex PCR, lists solely in-frame clones and lacks some. The table records about 180,000 clones, 82% of them present only once. Specimen: PBMCs. The receptors were sampled from a middle-aged man in good health and CMV-seronegative. Each CDR3 is given with its conserved first and last residue. D genes are given only for firm matches. Size is omitted from some rows. Given values are once, few, many or a class for expanded clones.

clone size,D gene,J gene,V gene,CDR3 protein,CDR3 DNA
.,.,TRBJ1-1,TRBV11-3,CASSFSSGNTEAFF,TGTGCCAGCAGCTTCTCGTCAGGGAACACTGAAGCTTTCTTT
.,.,TRBJ1-4,TRBV7-2,CASAGAAANEKLFF,TGTGCCAGCGCGGGCGCCGCGGCTAATGAAAAACTGTTTTTT
.,.,TRBJ1-2,TRBV5-1,CASQTDDNYGYTF,TGCGCCAGTCAGACAGACGATAACTATGGCTACACCTTC
once,TRBD1,TRBJ2-5,TRBV4-3,CASSRAGTGRETQYF,TGCGCCAGCAGCCGAGCCGGGACAGGGAGGGAGACCCAGTACTTC
.,TRBD1,TRBJ2-5,TRBV9,CASSYRGGGETQYF,TGTGCCAGCAGCTACAGAGGGGGCGGGGAGACCCAGTACTTC
.,TRBD1,TRBJ2-2,TRBV5-6,CASSRRDRRGSGELFF,TGTGCCAGCAGCCGCCGGGACAGGCGGGGATCCGGGGAGCTGTTTTTT
.,TRBD2,TRBJ2-2,TRBV7-3,CAMTGLAGGELFF,TGTGCCATGACAGGACTAGCGGGTGGGGAGCTGTTTTTT
.,.,TRBJ2-5,TRBV12-2,CASRLNGLAGPETQYF,TGTGCAAGTCGCTTAAACGGACTAGCGGGGCCAGAGACCCAGTACTTC
.,TRBD1,TRBJ1-2,TRBV6-4,CASSDSRDRDFPHYGYTF,TGTGCCAGCAGTGACTCGAGAGACAGGGATTTTCCCCACTATGGCTACACCTTC
.,TRBD1,TRBJ2-2,TRBV5-1,CASSLAGTGYTGELFF,TGCGCCAGCAGCTTGGCAGGGACAGGGTACACCGGGGAGCTGTTTTTT
.,TRBD2,TRBJ2-1,TRBV5-4,CASSDTSGRVYEQFF,TGTGCCAGCAGCGATACTAGCGGGAGGGTCTATGAGCAGTTCTTC
.,.,TRBJ2-7,TRBV30,CAWATGGVYEQYF,TGTGCCTGGGCGACAGGTGGGGTATACGAGCAGTACTTC
.,TRBD1,TRBJ1-2,TRBV5-1,CASSLGTGDGGYTF,TGCGCCAGCAGCTTAGGGACAGGGGACGGTGGCTACACCTTC
.,.,TRBJ1-4,TRBV6-5,CASSYDAGGWSEKLFF,TGTGCCAGCAGTTACGATGCTGGGGGCTGGAGTGAAAAACTGTTTTTT
.,TRBD1,TRBJ1-1,TRBV4-3,CASSQDRRGTGARNTEAFF,TGCGCCAGCAGCCAAGACCGCCGCGGGACAGGGGCGCGGAACACTGAAGCTTTCTTT
.,TRBD2,TRBJ2-3,TRBV19,CASSLLAGGTDTQYF,TGTGCCAGTAGCTTACTAGCGGGGGGAACAGATACGCAGTATTTT
.,.,TRBJ1-1,TRBV9,CASSVSPGEGTEAFF,TGTGCCAGCAGCGTGTCCCCAGGGGAGGGGACTGAAGCTTTCTTT
.,.,TRBJ2-5,TRBV19,CASSPRGEDETQYF,TGTGCCAGTAGTCCTCGAGGGGAGGACGAGACCCAGTACTTC
once,TRBD2,TRBJ2-3,TRBV5-5,CASIPGLAGGGSTDTQYF,TGTGCCAGCATCCCGGGACTAGCGGGGGGGGGAAGCACAGATACGCAGTATTTT
once,.,TRBJ1-5,TRBV6-5,CASSQRRDSNQPQHF,TGTGCCAGCAGTCAGAGACGGGATAGCAATCAGCCCCAGCATTTT
.,TRBD1,TRBJ1-4,TRBV7-9,CASSLGYRGPWLEKLFF,TGTGCCAGCAGCTTAGGATACAGGGGGCCATGGCTCGAAAAACTGTTTTTT
.,TRBD2,TRBJ2-3,TRBV28,CASSPRASGVWRTDTQYF,TGTGCCAGCAGTCCTAGGGCTAGCGGGGTCTGGCGCACAGATACGCAGTATTTT
few,TRBD2,TRBJ2-1,TRBV10-3,CAISVAGGVNEQFF,TGTGCCATCAGTGTTGCGGGGGGCGTCAATGAGCAGTTCTTC
once,.,TRBJ2-7,TRBV14,CASSPTTGPYEQYF,TGTGCCAGCAGCCCGACGACAGGTCCCTACGAGCAGTACTTC
once,TRBD1,TRBJ1-2,TRBV15,CATSRGTGATGYTF,TGTGCCACCAGCAGAGGGACAGGGGCCACCGGCTACACCTTC
.,TRBD1,TRBJ2-7,TRBV28,CASRLMSGTGSREQYF,TGTGCCAGCAGGCTCATGTCCGGGACAGGCAGCCGCGAGCAGTACTTC
.,TRBD2,TRBJ2-1,TRBV15,CATSGSGRRNEQFF,TGTGCCACCAGCGGTAGCGGGAGAAGGAATGAGCAGTTCTTC
.,.,TRBJ2-7,TRBV25-1,CASSEQGYEQYF,TGTGCCAGCAGTGAACAGGGCTACGAGCAGTACTTC
.,.,TRBJ2-2,TRBV5-1,CASSLGPMNTGELFF,TGCGCCAGCAGCTTGGGGCCGATGAACACCGGGGAGCTGTTTTTT
.,.,TRBJ1-2,TRBV6-5,CASSYGLGDGYTF,TGTGCCAGCAGTTACGGGCTCGGTGATGGCTACACCTTC
.,TRBD2,TRBJ2-1,TRBV6-5,CASSYSTSGNEQFF,TGTGCCAGCAGTTACTCGACTAGCGGGAATGAGCAGTTCTTC
.,TRBD2,TRBJ2-2,TRBV7-8,CASSLRTRARTGELFF,TGTGCCAGCAGCCTAAGGACTAGAGCTAGGACCGGGGAGCTGTTTTTT
once,.,TRBJ1-2,TRBV28,CATLMTGNYGYTF,TGTGCCACCCTTATGACAGGAAACTATGGCTACACCTTC
.,TRBD1,TRBJ1-1,TRBV2,CASSQQGMNTEAFF,TGTGCCAGCAGCCAACAGGGGATGAACACTGAAGCTTTCTTT
.,TRBD2,TRBJ2-7,TRBV28,CASNPGTSGRGMGEQYF,TGTGCCAGCAATCCCGGGACTAGCGGGAGGGGAATGGGGGAGCAGTACTTC
many,TRBD2,TRBJ2-3,TRBV7-9,CASSLGTSGRLGTDTQYF,TGTGCCAGCAGCCTGGGGACTAGCGGGAGGTTGGGCACAGATACGCAGTATTTT
few,TRBD1,TRBJ1-1,TRBV10-3,CAISERDRGSEAFF,TGTGCCATCAGTGAGAGAGACAGGGGGTCTGAAGCTTTCTTT
.,TRBD1,TRBJ2-5,TRBV25-1,CASSGAGTGAQYF,TGTGCCAGCAGTGGCGCCGGGACAGGAGCCCAGTACTTC
once,.,TRBJ1-3,TRBV2,CANTPRGGSVNTIYF,TGTGCCAACACCCCCCGGGGGGGCTCTGTAAACACCATATATTTT
.,.,TRBJ1-3,TRBV7-7,CASSAARGDTIYF,TGTGCTAGCAGCGCAGCCCGGGGGGACACCATATATTTT
.,.,TRBJ1-3,TRBV18,CASSLEEQSSGNTIYF,TGTGCCAGCTCACTCGAAGAACAGAGCTCTGGAAACACCATATATTTT
.,TRBD1,TRBJ2-7,TRBV28,CASSSTGGTAAGEQYF,TGTGCCAGCAGTTCCACAGGGGGGACAGCGGCGGGCGAGCAGTACTTC
.,TRBD1,TRBJ2-5,TRBV5-4,CASSRDRLAPETQYF,TGTGCCAGCAGCCGGGACAGACTTGCTCCGGAGACCCAGTACTTC
.,.,TRBJ1-3,TRBV4-1,CASSQGGLGNTIYF,TGCGCCAGCAGCCAAGGGGGCTTAGGAAACACCATATATTTT
few,TRBD1,TRBJ1-4,TRBV25-1,CASSSGGAGANEKLFF,TGTGCCAGCAGTTCAGGGGGCGCCGGGGCTAATGAAAAACTGTTTTTT
.,TRBD2,TRBJ2-1,TRBV11-3,CASSFGILRTSGNSYNEQFF,TGTGCCAGCAGCTTCGGGATCCTTCGGACTAGCGGAAACTCCTACAATGAGCAGTTCTTC
.,.,TRBJ2-7,TRBV18,CASSPGGESEQYF,TGTGCCAGCTCACCAGGGGGCGAGTCCGAGCAGTACTTC
.,.,TRBJ2-1,TRBV27,CASSPWRGPYNEQFF,TGTGCCAGCAGCCCGTGGCGGGGGCCTTACAATGAGCAGTTCTTC
once,.,TRBJ2-5,TRBV4-3,CASSQESWAIETQYF,TGCGCCAGCAGCCAAGAAAGTTGGGCCATCGAGACCCAGTACTTC
.,.,TRBJ2-5,TRBV7-9,CASSLGAGNQETQYF,TGTGCCAGCAGCTTAGGTGCAGGGAATCAAGAGACCCAGTACTTC
.,.,TRBJ2-7,TRBV28,CASRRGREQYF,TGTGCCAGCCGAAGAGGGCGCGAGCAGTACTTC
.,.,TRBJ2-7,TRBV28,CASSLPSALSYEQYF,TGTGCCAGCAGTTTGCCTAGCGCGCTCTCCTACGAGCAGTACTTC
.,TRBD2,TRBJ2-7,TRBV9,CASSLGGGAGGSYEQYF,TGTGCCAGCAGCTTGGGGGGAGGGGCGGGTGGGTCCTACGAGCAGTACTTC
.,TRBD2,TRBJ2-7,TRBV27,CASSPGTSGLREQYF,TGTGCCAGCAGCCCCGGGACTAGCGGGTTACGAGAACAGTACTTC
.,.,TRBJ1-2,TRBV28,CASRVQGPYGYTF,TGTGCCAGCAGGGTACAGGGTCCCTATGGCTACACCTTC
.,TRBD2,TRBJ2-1,TRBV2,CASSRTSGEQFF,TGTGCCAGCAGCCGGACTAGCGGTGAGCAGTTCTTC
.,TRBD1,TRBJ2-7,TRBV11-3,CASSLGLEATGGKQYF,TGTGCCAGCAGCTTAGGTTTGGAAGCGACAGGGGGTAAGCAGTACTTC
.,TRBD1,TRBJ1-3,TRBV19,CASGRTGLTGNTIYF,TGTGCCAGTGGACGGACAGGGCTTACTGGAAACACCATATATTTT
.,TRBD1,TRBJ2-1,TRBV29-1,CSVVGGQGSSYNEQFF,TGCAGCGTTGTGGGGGGACAGGGGAGCTCCTACAATGAGCAGTTCTTC
.,TRBD1,TRBJ1-2,TRBV7-2,CASSLGQGSNGYTF,TGTGCCAGCAGCTTGGGACAGGGATCGAACGGCTACACCTTC